This T cell receptor (beta chain) was obtained from a study of neurological immune-mediated disorders. The study's findings and limits: Phylogenetic grouping assigned the repertoires of 18 of 34 multiple sclerosis patients to a single related-CDR3 cluster, which may represent a signature. None of the CDR3 amino acid sequences of expanded clones recurred across subjects, suggesting private repertoires in all groups.

This clonotype has only a few counts. Antigen specificity is unknown. 2 million unsorted PBMCs were stored in RNAlater at -80 °C before RNA extraction. This CDR3 is 15 amino acids long. From germline, CDR1 is SGHRS and CDR2 YFSETQ. V was pared by 2 bases and J by 4 bases, with 7 bases of the junction left unmatched. Template-switch 5'RACE cDNA synthesis added a 10-nucleotide unique molecular identifier. Each CDR3 protein gets one entry after TCRdb re-called the 5' RACE reads with MiXCR. The sample carries tens of thousands of distinct CDR3 sequences, 2.5% to 3% recorded once. The source material was PBMCs. The TCR originated in a woman aged 25 to 45 with multiple sclerosis. The chain uses TRBV5-1 and TRBJ1-2, with 8 bases aligning to TRBD1. In DNA, the CDR3 is TGCGCCAGCAGCTTCCAGGGGGCGGGCGCCTATGGCTACACCTTC. Amino acids: CASSFQGAGAYGYTF.